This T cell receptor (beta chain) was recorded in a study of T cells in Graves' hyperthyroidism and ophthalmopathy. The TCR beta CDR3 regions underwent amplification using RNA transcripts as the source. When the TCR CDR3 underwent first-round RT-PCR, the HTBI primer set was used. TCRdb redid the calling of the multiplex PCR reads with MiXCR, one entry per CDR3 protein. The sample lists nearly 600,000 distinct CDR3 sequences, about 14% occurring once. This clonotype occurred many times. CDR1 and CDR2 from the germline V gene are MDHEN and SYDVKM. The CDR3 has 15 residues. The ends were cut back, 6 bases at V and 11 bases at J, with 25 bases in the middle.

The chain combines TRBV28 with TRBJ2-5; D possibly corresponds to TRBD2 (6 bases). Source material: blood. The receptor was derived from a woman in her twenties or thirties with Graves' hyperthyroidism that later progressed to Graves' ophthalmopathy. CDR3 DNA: TGTGCCAGCAGGGGTCCCGGGGACGGGAGTAGAGGACAGTACTTC. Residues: CASRGPGDGSRGQYF.